This T cell receptor (beta chain) was observed in a study of blood T cell repertoires in COVID-19. The overall study: Some COVID-19 samples were acute and others convalescent; all came from the United States, Italy and Spain. Nucleic acid was either cDNA or gDNA, and it came from T cells, B-cell-depleted T cells, or PBMCs.

The CDR3 contains 16 residues. Germline V gene data show CDR1 as KGHDR and CDR2 as SFDVKD. V shed 4 bases and J 2 bases; nucleotides not matched to a gene: 7. Study processing details: Nucleated cell counts were estimated from reference gene primer amplification. Sequencing used immunoSEQ multiplex PCR; TCRdb keeps in-frame clones, though not all of them. D and trimming were read from the DNA, whereas the V and J calls and clone size are those reported in that table. In the table there are roughly 250,000 clones, around 82% of which are singletons. The origin of this receptor is a woman aged 80 or over with active or convalescent COVID-19. Sequences were obtained from peripheral blood. The chain employs TRBV24-1 and TRBJ1-3; 7 bases match TRBD1. Written as DNA, the CDR3 is TGTGCCACCAGTGAAGGCAGGGGGTTTGCTGGAAACACCATATATTTT. Its protein product is CATSEGRGFAGNTIYF.